This T cell receptor (beta chain) was sequenced in a study of human versus mouse CDR3 diversity and MHC coevolution. V was shortened by 0 bases and J by 5 bases, with 16 bases between the two germline ends. CDR1 is MGHRA and CDR2 is YSYEKL in the germline V gene. This CDR3 is 16 amino acids long. About this clone itself: As yet, its antigen is unknown.

Here immunoSEQ multiplex PCR was the method, and the copy in TCRdb shows in-frame clones only, minus some. Here the sample spans 75,000 to 90,000 clones, 80% to 95% being singletons. Sorting isolated naive CD4 T cells lacking CD45RO and expressing CD62L. General observations from the study: The lowest clonal inequality scores came from most of the three human donors. Compared with mice, human CDR3s carried more deletions and insertions on average. Humans had the largest estimated TCR beta repertoire, some 1.7 million clonotypes.

Sequencing was done on a sample of naive CD4+ T cells from blood. Subset of the sample: CD45RO-negative CD62L-positive naive CD4 T cells. The chain couples TRBV4-1 to TRBJ1-1; D is unclear. This TCR was sampled from a person between 25 and 70 years old in good health. The chain's CDR3 is CASSQESRIWATEAFF. CDR3 in DNA: TGCGCCAGCAGCCAAGAGAGCCGGATCTGGGCGACTGAAGCTTTCTTT.